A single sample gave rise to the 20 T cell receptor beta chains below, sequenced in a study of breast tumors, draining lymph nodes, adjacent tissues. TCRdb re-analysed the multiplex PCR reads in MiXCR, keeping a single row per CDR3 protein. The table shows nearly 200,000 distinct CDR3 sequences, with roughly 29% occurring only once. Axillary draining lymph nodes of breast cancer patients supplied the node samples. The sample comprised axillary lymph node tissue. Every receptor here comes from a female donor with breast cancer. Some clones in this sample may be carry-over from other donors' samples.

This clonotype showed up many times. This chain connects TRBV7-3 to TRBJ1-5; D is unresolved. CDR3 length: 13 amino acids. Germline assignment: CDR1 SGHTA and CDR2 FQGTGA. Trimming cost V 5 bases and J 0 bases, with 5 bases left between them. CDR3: CASSPGSNQPQHF. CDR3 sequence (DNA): TGTGCCAGCAGCCCTGGTAGCAATCAGCCCCAGCATTTT.

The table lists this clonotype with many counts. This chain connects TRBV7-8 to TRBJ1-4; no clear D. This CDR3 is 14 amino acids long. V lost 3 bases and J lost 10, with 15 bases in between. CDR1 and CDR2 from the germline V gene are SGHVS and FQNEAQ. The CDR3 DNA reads TGTGCCAGCAGCTTTGCTTGGGCGGATGGAAAACTGTTTTTT. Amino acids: CASSFAWADGKLFF.

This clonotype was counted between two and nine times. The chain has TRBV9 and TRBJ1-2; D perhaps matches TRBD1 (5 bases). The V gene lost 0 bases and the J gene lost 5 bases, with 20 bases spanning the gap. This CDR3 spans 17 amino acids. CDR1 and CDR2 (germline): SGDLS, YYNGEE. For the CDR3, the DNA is TGTGCCAGCAGCGTAGGAAATGAGGGGACTCTTATTTATGGCTACACCTTC. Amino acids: CASSVGNEGTLIYGYTF.

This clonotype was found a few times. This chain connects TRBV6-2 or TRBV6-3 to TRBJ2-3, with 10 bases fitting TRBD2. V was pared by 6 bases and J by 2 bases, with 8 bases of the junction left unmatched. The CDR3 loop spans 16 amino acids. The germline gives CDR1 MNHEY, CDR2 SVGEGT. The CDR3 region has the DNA TGTGCCAGCAGACAGCGGGAGGGCGGATTCACAGATACGCAGTATTTT. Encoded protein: CASRQREGGFTDTQYF.

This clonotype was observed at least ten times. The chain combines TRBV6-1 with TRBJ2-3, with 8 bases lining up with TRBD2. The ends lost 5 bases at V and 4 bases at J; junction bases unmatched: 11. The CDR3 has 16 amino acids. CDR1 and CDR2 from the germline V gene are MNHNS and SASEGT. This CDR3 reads CASSRTSLLRSDTQYF. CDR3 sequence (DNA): TGTGCCAGCAGTCGGACTAGCCTTCTCCGGTCAGATACGCAGTATTTT.

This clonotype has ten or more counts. CDR3 loop: CAISDGQGPLNEQFF. Here the CDR3 DNA reads TGTGCCATCAGTGACGGACAGGGTCCACTGAATGAGCAGTTCTTC. The rearrangement joins TRBV10-3 to TRBJ2-1; 8 bases fit TRBD1. The CDR3 is 15 residues long. Germline assignment: CDR1 ENHRY and CDR2 SYGVKD. V dropped 3 bases and J dropped 7; count of bases not matched to a gene: 8.

CDR3 nucleotides: TGTGCCAGCTCACTCAAGGGACAGCAATATAGCAATCAGCCCCAGCATTTT. Protein product: CASSLKGQQYSNQPQHF. This sequence joins TRBV12-3 or TRBV12-4 and TRBJ1-5; 7 positions match TRBD1. Trimming at V came to 8 bases and at J to 0 bases, leaving 13 bases not matched to a gene. The CDR3 runs to 17 residues.

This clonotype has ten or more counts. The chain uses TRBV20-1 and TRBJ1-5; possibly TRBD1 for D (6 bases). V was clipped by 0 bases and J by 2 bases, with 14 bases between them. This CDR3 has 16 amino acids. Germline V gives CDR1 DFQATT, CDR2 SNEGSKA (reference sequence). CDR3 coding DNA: TGCAGTGCTAGAGAGCTACAGGGACCACGCAATCAGCCCCAGCATTTT. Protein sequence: CSARELQGPRNQPQHF.

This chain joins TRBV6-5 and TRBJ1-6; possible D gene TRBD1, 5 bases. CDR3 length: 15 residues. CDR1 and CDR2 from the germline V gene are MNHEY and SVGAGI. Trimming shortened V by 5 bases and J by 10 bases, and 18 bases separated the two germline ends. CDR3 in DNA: TGTGCCAGCAGTCCCAGCTGGGACCTTGGGTCACCCCTCCACTTT. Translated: CASSPSWDLGSPLHF.

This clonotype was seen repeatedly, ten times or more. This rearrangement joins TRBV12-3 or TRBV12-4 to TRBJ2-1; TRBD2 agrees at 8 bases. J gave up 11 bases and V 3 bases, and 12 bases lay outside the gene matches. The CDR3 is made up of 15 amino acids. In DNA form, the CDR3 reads TGTGCCAGCAGTTTCGGGGGGGATGGCGGGCCCCAGCAGTTCTTC. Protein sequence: CASSFGGDGGPQQFF.

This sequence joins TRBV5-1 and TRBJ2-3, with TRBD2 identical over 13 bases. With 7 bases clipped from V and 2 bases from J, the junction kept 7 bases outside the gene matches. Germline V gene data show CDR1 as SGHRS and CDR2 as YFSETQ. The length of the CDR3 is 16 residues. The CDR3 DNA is TGCGCCAGCGGCACTAGCGGGGGGGAAAACACAGATACGCAGTATTTT. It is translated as CASGTSGGENTDTQYF.

The CDR3 sequence is CATSLIGQGGNQPQHF. DNA of the CDR3: TGTGCCACCAGTTTAATTGGACAAGGGGGCAATCAGCCCCAGCATTTT. This sequence joins TRBV24-1 and TRBJ1-5, with a possible D match to TRBD1 (5 bases). The CDR3 is 16 amino acids. In germline, CDR1 is KGHDR, CDR2 SFDVKD. The germline V and J ends were trimmed by 6 bases and 2 bases, with 16 bases remaining between them.

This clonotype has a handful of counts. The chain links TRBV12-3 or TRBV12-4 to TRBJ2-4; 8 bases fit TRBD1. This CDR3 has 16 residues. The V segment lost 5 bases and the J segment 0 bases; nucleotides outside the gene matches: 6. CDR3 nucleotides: TGTGCCAGCAGTCGTAACAGGGGGATAGCCAAAAACATTCAGTACTTC. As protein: CASSRNRGIAKNIQYF.

Here the CDR3 reads CASSGLKPGLAGPRDPVLEQFF. CDR3 DNA sequence: TGTGCCAGCAGTGGGTTAAAACCGGGACTAGCGGGACCAAGAGACCCAGTACTTGAGCAGTTCTTC. The chain has TRBV6-1 and TRBJ2-1, with 13 nucleotides matching TRBD2. V was clipped by 4 bases and J by 9 bases; unmatched bases: 27. From germline, CDR1 is MNHNS and CDR2 SASEGT. The CDR3 loop spans 22 amino acids.

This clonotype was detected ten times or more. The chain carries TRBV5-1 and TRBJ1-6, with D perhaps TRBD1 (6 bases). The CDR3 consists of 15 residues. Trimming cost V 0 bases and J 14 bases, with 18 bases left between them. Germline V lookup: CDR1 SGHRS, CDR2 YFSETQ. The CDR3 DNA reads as TGCGCCAGCAGCTTGGGGGACATTGTCAACTTTACCCTCCACTTT. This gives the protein CASSLGDIVNFTLHF.

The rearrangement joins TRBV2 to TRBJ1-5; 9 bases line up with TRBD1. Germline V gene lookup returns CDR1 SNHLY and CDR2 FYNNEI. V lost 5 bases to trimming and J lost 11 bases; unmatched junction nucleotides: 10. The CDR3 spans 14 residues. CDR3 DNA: TGTGCCAGCAGTCAGGACAGGGGAGGGGAGACCCAGCATTTT. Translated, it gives CASSQDRGGETQHF.

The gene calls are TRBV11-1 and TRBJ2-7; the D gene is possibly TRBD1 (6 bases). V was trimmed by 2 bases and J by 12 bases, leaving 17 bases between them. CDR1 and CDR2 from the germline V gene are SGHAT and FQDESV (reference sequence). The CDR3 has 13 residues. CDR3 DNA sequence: TGTGCCAGCAGCTTACAGGAGAACACAGGGCGGTACTTC. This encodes CASSLQENTGRYF.

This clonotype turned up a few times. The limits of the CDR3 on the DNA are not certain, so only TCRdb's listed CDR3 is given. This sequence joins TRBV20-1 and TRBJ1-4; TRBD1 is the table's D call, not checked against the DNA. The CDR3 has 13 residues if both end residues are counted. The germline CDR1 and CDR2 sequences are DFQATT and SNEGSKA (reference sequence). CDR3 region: CSARDPGWAPGTF.

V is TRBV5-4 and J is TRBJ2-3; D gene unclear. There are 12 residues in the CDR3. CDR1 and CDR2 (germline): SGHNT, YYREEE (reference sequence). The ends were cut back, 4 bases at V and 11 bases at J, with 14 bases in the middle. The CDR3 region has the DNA TGTGCCAGCAGCCCGACGTGGGGTGAGCAGTATTTT. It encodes CASSPTWGEQYF.

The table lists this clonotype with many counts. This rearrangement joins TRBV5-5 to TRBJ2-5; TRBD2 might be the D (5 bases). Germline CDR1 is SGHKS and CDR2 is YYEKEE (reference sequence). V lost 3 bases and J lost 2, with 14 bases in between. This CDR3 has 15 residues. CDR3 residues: CASSWRTDAQETQYF. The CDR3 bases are TGTGCCAGCAGCTGGAGGACTGACGCACAAGAGACCCAGTACTTC. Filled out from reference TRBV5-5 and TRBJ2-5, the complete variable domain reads DAGVTQSPTHLIKTRGQQVTLRCSPISGHKSVSWYQQVLGQGPQFIFQYYEKEERGRGNFPDRFSARQFPNYSSELNVNALLLGDSALYLCASSWRTDAQETQYFGPGTRLLVL.